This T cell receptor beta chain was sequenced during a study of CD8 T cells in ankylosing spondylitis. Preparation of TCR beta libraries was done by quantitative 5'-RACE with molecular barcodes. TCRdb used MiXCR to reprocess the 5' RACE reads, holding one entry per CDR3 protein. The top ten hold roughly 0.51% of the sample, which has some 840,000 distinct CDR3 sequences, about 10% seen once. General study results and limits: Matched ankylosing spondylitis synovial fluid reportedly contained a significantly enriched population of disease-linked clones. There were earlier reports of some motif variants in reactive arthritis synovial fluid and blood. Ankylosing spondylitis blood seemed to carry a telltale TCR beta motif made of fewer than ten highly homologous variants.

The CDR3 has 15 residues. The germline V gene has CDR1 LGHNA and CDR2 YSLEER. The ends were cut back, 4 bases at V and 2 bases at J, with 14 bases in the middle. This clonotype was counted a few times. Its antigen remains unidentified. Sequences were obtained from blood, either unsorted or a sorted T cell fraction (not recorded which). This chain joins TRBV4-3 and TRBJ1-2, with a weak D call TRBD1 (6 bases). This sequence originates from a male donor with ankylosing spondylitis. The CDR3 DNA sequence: TGCGCCAGCAGCCGGACCCAGGGGTCGAACTATGGCTACACCTTC. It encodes CASSRTQGSNYGYTF.